The 17 T cell receptor beta chains reported below all come from one sample, sequenced in a study of blood T cell repertoires in COVID-19. Method: immunoSEQ multiplex PCR; TCRdb's copy keeps in-frame clones and lacks some. The sample carries 60,000 to 85,000 clones, around 70% recorded once. Sequenced sample: peripheral blood. The receptors were gathered from a man between 65 and 79 years old with acute or convalescent COVID-19.

The chain couples TRBV4-1 to TRBJ2-1; 12 bases are a match to TRBD2. With V trimmed by 1 base and J by 3 bases, 1 base remained unmatched. The CDR3 covers 16 residues. Germline CDR1 MGHRA, CDR2 YSYEKL. CDR3 in amino acids: CASSQGTSGIYNEQFF. The CDR3 DNA is TGCGCCAGCAGCCAAGGGACTAGCGGGATCTACAATGAGCAGTTCTTC.

This clone showed up just a few times. V usage is TRBV11-2 and J usage is TRBJ2-7; TRBD1 agrees at 11 bases. The CDR3 sequence is 16 residues long. The J segment lost 4 bases and the V segment lost 5 bases, leaving 10 bases of the junction unmatched. Germline V lookup: CDR1 SGHAT, CDR2 FQNNGV. Written as DNA, the CDR3 is TGTGCCAGCAGCACCGCGTCCGGGACAGGGGGTTACGAGCAGTACTTC. This gives the protein CASSTASGTGGYEQYF.

V usage is TRBV25-1 and J usage is TRBJ2-1; 11 bases map to TRBD2. CDR1 and CDR2 (germline): MGHDK, SYGVNS. Unmatched junction bases numbered 7, after V lost 3 bases and J lost 3 bases. The CDR3 extends over 17 amino acids. As DNA, the CDR3 is TGTGCCAGCAGTGACTCCCCGGGACTAGCGGACTACAATGAGCAGTTCTTC. Amino acids: CASSDSPGLADYNEQFF.

The chain is built from TRBV19 and TRBJ1-5, with 12 bases identical to TRBD1. Trimming cost V 6 bases and J 0 bases; bases outside gene matches: 6. The germline V gene encodes CDR1 LNHDA and CDR2 SQIVND (reference sequence). The length of the CDR3 is 17 residues. As DNA, the CDR3 is TGTGCCAGTAGGCCGGGACAGGGGGCCTATAGCAATCAGCCCCAGCATTTT. Protein: CASRPGQGAYSNQPQHF.

The rearrangement uses TRBV4-2 and TRBJ1-4; D is uncertain. The CDR3 has 15 amino acids. Trimming removed 0 bases at V and 10 bases at J, with 15 bases between. The germline V gene encodes CDR1 LGHNA and CDR2 YNFKEQ. The DNA for the CDR3 is TGTGCCAGCAGCCAAGAGGTGCCTACCCCCGGAAAACTGTTTTTT. Translating gives CASSQEVPTPGKLFF.

This clone was recorded a few times. V usage is TRBV9 and J usage is TRBJ2-7, with a tentative D call TRBD2 (6 bases). Germline values: CDR1 SGDLS, CDR2 YYNGEE. V lost 3 bases, J lost 6 bases, and 19 bases lay in between. CDR3 length equals 15 residues. The CDR3: CASSAGGGTSLEQYF. Here the CDR3 DNA reads TGTGCCAGCAGCGCCGGAGGAGGGACCTCCCTCGAGCAGTACTTC.

This chain joins TRBV7-2 and TRBJ1-6; D unresolved. The V gene lost 3 bases and the J gene lost 0 bases, with 6 bases spanning the gap. The germline gives CDR1 SGHTA, CDR2 FQGNSA. The CDR3 covers 15 residues. The CDR3 loop is CASSFKSSYNSPLHF. The CDR3 DNA reads TGTGCCAGCAGCTTTAAGAGCTCCTATAATTCACCCCTCCACTTT.

This clone has just a few counts. This rearrangement joins TRBV10-2 to TRBJ2-1, with D unresolved. V gave up 5 bases and J gave up 4 bases, with 3 bases separating them. CDR3 length: 11 residues. Per the germline V gene, CDR1 is WSHSY and CDR2 is SAAADI. The CDR3 coding sequence is TGCGCCAGCAGTACATACAATGAGCAGTTCTTC. It encodes CASSTYNEQFF.

This rearrangement joins TRBV4-3 to TRBJ2-7; TRBD2 agrees at 14 bases. The CDR3 consists of 14 residues. From germline, CDR1 is LGHNA and CDR2 YSLEER. Losses at the gene ends were 5 bases for V and 6 bases for J; bases not matched to a gene: 3. CDR3 coding DNA: TGCGCCAGCAGCAGACTAGCGGGAGGGCCCGAGCAGTACTTC. Protein sequence: CASSRLAGGPEQYF.

The J gene is TRBJ1-2, the V gene TRBV7-2; 8 bases agree with TRBD1. The CDR3 loop spans 16 amino acids. After removal of 3 bases from V and 6 bases from J, the junction contained 12 bases not matched to a gene. Germline loops: CDR1 SGHTA, CDR2 FQGNSA. This CDR3 reads CASSLEIRTGLHGYTF. Here the CDR3 DNA reads TGTGCCAGCAGCTTGGAAATTAGGACAGGGCTACATGGCTACACCTTC. Full variable domain (missing parts from reference TRBV7-2 and TRBJ1-2): GAGVSQSPSNKVTEKGKDVELRCDPISGHTALYWYRQSLGQGLEFLIYFQGNSAPDKSGLPSDRFSAERTGGSVSTLTIQRTQQEDSAVYLCASSLEIRTGLHGYTFGSGTRLTVV.

V gene TRBV6-4 combines with J gene TRBJ1-2; TRBD1 agrees at 9 bases. The CDR3 contains 12 residues. The junction had 3 bases not matched to a gene; V was cut back by 6 bases and J by 7 bases. Looked up from germline, CDR1 is MRHNA and CDR2 is SNTAGT. CDR3 bases: TGTGCCAGCAGGGACAGGGGTGGTGGCTACACCTTC. This codes for CASRDRGGGYTF.

V usage is TRBV29-1 and J usage is TRBJ1-2; TRBD1 is a possible D gene (5 bases). V was trimmed by 4 bases and J by 7 bases, leaving 10 bases between them. Germline V lookup: CDR1 SQVTM, CDR2 ANQGSEA. CDR3 length: 11 amino acids. The CDR3 DNA reads TGCAGCGTTGTGGGGGAGGGTGGCTACACCTTC. Protein product: CSVVGEGGYTF.

This chain links TRBV15 with TRBJ1-1; D perhaps matches TRBD1 (6 bases). There are 13 residues in the CDR3. Germline V gene data show CDR1 as LNHNV and CDR2 as YYDKDF (reference sequence). Between the trimmed V and J ends, which lost 0 bases and 7 bases, there was a span of 9 bases. The CDR3 region is CATSREGGREAFF. The CDR3 nucleotides read TGTGCCACCAGCAGAGAGGGGGGGCGTGAAGCTTTCTTT. The full variable domain, its missing parts supplied by reference TRBV15 and TRBJ1-1, is DAMVIQNPRYQVTQFGKPVTLSCSQTLNHNVMYWYQQKSSQAPKLLFHYYDKDFNNEADTPDNFQSRRPNTSFCFLDIRSPGLGDTAMYLCATSREGGREAFFGQGTRLTVV.

The chain is built from TRBV5-1 and TRBJ2-2; D is possibly TRBD1 (5 bases). Trimming removed 6 bases from V and 9 bases from J, with 12 bases in between. Per the germline V gene, CDR1 is SGHRS and CDR2 is YFSETQ. The CDR3 sequence is 12 residues long. The CDR3, as DNA: TGCGCCAGCACAGAGCAGGGCCGGGAGCTGTTTTTT. As protein: CASTEQGRELFF.

V is TRBV5-8 and J is TRBJ1-2; 7 bases match TRBD1. CDR3 length: 15 amino acids. After removal of 4 bases from V and 0 bases from J, the junction contained 6 bases not matched to a gene. CDR1 and CDR2 from the germline V gene are SGHTS and YDEGEE. CDR3 nucleotide sequence: TGTGCCAGCAGCGAGGGACAGCGTACTAACTATGGCTACACCTTC. Translating gives CASSEGQRTNYGYTF.

The V call is TRBV11-3, the J call TRBJ2-1; 7 bases match TRBD1. This CDR3 has 15 amino acids. V shed 1 base and J 3 bases; nucleotides not matched to a gene: 3. Germline V CDR1 and CDR2: SGHNT, YENEEA. As DNA, the CDR3 is TGTGCCAGCAGCTTAGTGGCAGGGGGCTACAATGAGCAGTTCTTC. This gives the protein CASSLVAGGYNEQFF.

The rearrangement uses TRBV18 and TRBJ1-3, with D maybe TRBD1 (5 bases). The germline V and J ends were trimmed by 2 bases and 1 base, with 6 bases remaining between them. The CDR3 runs 14 residues. Germline loops: CDR1 KGHSH, CDR2 LQKENI. In DNA, the CDR3 is TGTGCCAGCTCACCAAACAGGTCTGGAAACACCATATATTTT. Amino acids: CASSPNRSGNTIYF.